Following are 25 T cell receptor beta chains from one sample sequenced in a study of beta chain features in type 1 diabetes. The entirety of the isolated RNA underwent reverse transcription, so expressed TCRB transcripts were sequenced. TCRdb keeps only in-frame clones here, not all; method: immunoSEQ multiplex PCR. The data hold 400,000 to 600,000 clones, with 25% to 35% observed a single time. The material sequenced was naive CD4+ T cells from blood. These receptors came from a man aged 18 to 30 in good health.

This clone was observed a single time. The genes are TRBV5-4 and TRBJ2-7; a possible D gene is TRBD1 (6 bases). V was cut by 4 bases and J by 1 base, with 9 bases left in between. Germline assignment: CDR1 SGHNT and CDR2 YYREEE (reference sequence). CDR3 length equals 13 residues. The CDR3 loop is CASSRQESYEQYF. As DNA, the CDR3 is TGTGCCAGCAGCCGACAGGAGTCCTACGAGCAGTACTTC.

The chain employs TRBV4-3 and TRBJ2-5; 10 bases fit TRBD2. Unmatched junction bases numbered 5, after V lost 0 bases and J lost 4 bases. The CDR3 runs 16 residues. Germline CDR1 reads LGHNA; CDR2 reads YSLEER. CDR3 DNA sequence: TGCGCCAGCAGCCAAGAGCTAGCGGGAGTGAGAGAGACCCAGTACTTC. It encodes CASSQELAGVRETQYF.

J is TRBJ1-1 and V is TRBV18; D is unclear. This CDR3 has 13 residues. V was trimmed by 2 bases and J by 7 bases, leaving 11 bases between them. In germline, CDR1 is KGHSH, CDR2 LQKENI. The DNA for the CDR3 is TGTGCCAGCTCACCAGTGGAAAAGGGTGAAGCTTTCTTT. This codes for CASSPVEKGEAFF.

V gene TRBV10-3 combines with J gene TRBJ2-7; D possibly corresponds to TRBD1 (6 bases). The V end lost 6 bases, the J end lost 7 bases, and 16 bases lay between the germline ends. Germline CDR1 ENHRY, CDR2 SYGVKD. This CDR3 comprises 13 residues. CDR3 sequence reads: CAISTGPWGEQYF. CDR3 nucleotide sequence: TGTGCCATCAGCACAGGGCCCTGGGGGGAGCAGTACTTC.

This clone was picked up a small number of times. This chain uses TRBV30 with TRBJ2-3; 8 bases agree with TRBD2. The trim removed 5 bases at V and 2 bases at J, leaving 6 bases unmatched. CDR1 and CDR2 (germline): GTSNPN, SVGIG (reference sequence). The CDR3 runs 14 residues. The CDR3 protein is CAWSLLAVTDTQYF. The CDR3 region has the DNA TGTGCCTGGTCCCTACTAGCGGTCACAGATACGCAGTATTTT.

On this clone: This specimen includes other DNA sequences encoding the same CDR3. The CDR3, as DNA: TGCAGTGCCAACAATGAGCAGTTCTTC. It is translated as CSANNEQFF. This chain connects TRBV20-1 to TRBJ2-1, with no clear D. V lost 6 bases to trimming and J lost 5 bases, with 2 bases between them. In germline, CDR1 is DFQATT, CDR2 SNEGSKA (reference sequence). CDR3 size: 9 residues.

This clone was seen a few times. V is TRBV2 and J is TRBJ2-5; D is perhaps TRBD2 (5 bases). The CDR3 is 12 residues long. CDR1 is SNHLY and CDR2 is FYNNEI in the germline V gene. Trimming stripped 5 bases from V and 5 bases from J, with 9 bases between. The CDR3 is CASSLERETQYF. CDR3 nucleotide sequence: TGTGCCAGCAGTCTGGAGCGGGAGACCCAGTACTTC.

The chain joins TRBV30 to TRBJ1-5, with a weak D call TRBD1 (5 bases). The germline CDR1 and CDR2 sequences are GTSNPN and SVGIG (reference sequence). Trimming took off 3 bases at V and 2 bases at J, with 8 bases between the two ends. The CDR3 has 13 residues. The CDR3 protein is CAWSEGRNQPQHF. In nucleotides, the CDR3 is TGTGCCTGGAGCGAGGGGCGCAATCAGCCCCAGCATTTT.

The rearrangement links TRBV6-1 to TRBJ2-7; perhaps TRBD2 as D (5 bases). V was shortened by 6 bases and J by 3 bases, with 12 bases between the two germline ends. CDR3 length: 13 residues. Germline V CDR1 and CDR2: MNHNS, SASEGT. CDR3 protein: CASRRTEDYEQYF. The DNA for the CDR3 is TGTGCCAGCAGGAGGACGGAGGACTACGAGCAGTACTTC.

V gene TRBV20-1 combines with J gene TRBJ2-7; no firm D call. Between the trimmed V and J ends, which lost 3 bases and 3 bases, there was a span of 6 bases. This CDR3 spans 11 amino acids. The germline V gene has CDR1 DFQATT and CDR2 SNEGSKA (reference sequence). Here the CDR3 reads CSASFSYEQYF. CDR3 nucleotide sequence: TGCAGTGCTAGTTTCAGCTACGAGCAGTACTTC.

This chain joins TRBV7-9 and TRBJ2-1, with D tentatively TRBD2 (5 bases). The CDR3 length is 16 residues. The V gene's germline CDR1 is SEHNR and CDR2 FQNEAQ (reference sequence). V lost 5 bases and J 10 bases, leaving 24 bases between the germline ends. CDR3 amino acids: CASSGGRLGRSIEQFF. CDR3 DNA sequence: TGTGCCAGCAGCGGAGGCCGTCTGGGCAGATCTATCGAGCAGTTCTTC.

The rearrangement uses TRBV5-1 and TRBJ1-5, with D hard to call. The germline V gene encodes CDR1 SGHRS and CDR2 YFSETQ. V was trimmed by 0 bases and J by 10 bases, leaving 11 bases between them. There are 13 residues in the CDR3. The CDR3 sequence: CASSLDLWEPQHF. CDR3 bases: TGCGCCAGCAGCTTGGACCTTTGGGAACCCCAGCATTTT.

The CDR3 sequence is CASSLAHMGGEKLFF. In DNA form, the CDR3 reads TGTGCCAGCAGCTTAGCGCATATGGGAGGTGAAAAACTGTTTTTT. The chain recombines TRBV7-8 with TRBJ1-4; no clear D. V shed 0 bases and J shed 7 bases, with 12 bases lying between them. This CDR3 comprises 15 residues. Germline CDR1 and CDR2: SGHVS and FQNEAQ.

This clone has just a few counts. CDR3 nucleotide sequence: TGTGCCAGCAGCTTAAGGGGCGCTAGCGGGAGGCACAATGAGCAGTTCTTC. Its protein is CASSLRGASGRHNEQFF. The chain employs TRBV7-3 and TRBJ2-1; 11 positions match TRBD2. The germline CDR1 and CDR2 sequences are SGHTA and FQGTGA. The V gene end was trimmed by 1 base and the J gene end by 5 bases; junction bases not matched to a gene: 7. CDR3 length: 17 residues.

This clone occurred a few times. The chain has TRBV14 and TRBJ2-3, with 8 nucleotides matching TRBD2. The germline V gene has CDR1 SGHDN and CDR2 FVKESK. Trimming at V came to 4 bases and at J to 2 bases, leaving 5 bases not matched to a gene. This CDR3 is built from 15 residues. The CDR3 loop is CASSPGGKHTDTQYF. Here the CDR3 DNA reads TGTGCCAGCAGCCCGGGGGGGAAGCACACAGATACGCAGTATTTT.

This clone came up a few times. The CDR3 DNA reads as TGTGCCTGGAGGGAGCGGGGTGGAACTAACTATGGCTACACCTTC. It codes for CAWRERGGTNYGYTF. This rearrangement joins TRBV30 to TRBJ1-2; D gene unclear. This CDR3 is 15 amino acids long. V was cut by 3 bases and J by 0 bases, with 14 bases left in between. The germline CDR1 and CDR2 sequences are GTSNPN and SVGIG (reference sequence). The full variable domain, its missing parts supplied by reference TRBV30 and TRBJ1-2, is SQTIHQWPATLVQPVGSPLSLECTVEGTSNPNLYWYRQAAGRGLQLLFYSVGIGQISSEVPQNLSASRPQDRQFILSSKKLLLSDSGFYLCAWRERGGTNYGYTFGSGTRLTVV.

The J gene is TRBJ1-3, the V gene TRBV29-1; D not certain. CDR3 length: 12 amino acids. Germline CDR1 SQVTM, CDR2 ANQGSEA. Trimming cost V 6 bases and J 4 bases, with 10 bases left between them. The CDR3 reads CSVRARGNTIYF. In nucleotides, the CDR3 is TGCAGCGTAAGGGCAAGGGGAAACACCATATATTTT.

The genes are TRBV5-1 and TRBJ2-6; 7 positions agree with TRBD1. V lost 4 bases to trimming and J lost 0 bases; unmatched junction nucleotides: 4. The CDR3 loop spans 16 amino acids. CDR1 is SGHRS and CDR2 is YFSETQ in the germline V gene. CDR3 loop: CASSKTGASGANVLTF. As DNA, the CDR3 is TGCGCCAGCAGCAAAACAGGGGCCTCTGGGGCCAACGTCCTGACTTTC.

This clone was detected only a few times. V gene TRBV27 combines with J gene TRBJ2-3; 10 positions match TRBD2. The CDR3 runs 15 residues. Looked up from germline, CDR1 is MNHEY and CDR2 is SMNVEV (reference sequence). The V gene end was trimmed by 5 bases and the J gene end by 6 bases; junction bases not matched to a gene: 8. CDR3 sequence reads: CASSKSSGSSDTQYF. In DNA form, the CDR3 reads TGTGCCAGCAGTAAGTCTAGCGGGAGTTCCGATACGCAGTATTTT.

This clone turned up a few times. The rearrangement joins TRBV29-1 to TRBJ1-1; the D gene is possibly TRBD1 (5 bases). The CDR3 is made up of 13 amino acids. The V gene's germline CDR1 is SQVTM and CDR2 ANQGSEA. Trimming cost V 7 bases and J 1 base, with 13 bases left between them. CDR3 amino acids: CSAGTHANTEAFF. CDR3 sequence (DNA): TGCAGCGCGGGGACTCATGCGAACACTGAAGCTTTCTTT.

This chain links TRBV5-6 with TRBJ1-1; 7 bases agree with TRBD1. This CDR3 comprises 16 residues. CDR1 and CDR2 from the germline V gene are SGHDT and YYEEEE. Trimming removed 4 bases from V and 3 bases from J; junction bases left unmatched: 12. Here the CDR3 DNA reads TGTGCCAGCAGCCAGACGGCCAGGGGGTACGACACTGAAGCTTTCTTT. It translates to CASSQTARGYDTEAFF.

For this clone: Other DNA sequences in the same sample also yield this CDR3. CDR3 amino acids: CASSLRETQYF. CDR3 DNA sequence: TGTGCCAGCAGCCTCAGAGAGACCCAGTACTTC. This chain joins TRBV14 and TRBJ2-5; D is unresolved. CDR3 length: 11 amino acids. From germline, CDR1 is SGHDN and CDR2 FVKESK. V was pared by 4 bases and J by 4 bases, with 4 bases between.

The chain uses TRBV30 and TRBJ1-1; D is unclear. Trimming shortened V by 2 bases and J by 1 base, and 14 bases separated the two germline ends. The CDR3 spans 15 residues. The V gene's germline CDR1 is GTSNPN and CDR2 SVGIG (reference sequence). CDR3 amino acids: CAWSRYRGQNTEAFF. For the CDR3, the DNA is TGTGCCTGGAGTCGGTATCGAGGCCAGAACACTGAAGCTTTCTTT. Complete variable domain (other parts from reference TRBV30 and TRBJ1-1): SQTIHQWPATLVQPVGSPLSLECTVEGTSNPNLYWYRQAAGRGLQLLFYSVGIGQISSEVPQNLSASRPQDRQFILSSKKLLLSDSGFYLCAWSRYRGQNTEAFFGQGTRLTVV.

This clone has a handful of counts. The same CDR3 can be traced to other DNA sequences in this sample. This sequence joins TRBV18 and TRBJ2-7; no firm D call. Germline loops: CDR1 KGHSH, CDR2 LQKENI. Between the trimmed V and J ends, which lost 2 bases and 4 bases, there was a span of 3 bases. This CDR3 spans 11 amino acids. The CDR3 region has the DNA TGTGCCAGCTCACCAGGGTACGAGCAGTACTTC. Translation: CASSPGYEQYF. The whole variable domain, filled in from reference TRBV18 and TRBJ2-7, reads NAGVMQNPRHLVRRRGQEARLRCSPMKGHSHVYWYRQLPEEGLKFMVYLQKENIIDESGMPKERFSAEFPKEGPSILRIQQVVRGDSAAYFCASSPGYEQYFGPGTRLTVT.

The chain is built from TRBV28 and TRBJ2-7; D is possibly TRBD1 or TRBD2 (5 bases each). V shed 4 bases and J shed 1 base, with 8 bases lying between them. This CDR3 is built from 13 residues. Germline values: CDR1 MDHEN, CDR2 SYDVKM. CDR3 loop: CASSYGGSYEQYF. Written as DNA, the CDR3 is TGTGCCAGCAGTTATGGGGGTTCCTACGAGCAGTACTTC.